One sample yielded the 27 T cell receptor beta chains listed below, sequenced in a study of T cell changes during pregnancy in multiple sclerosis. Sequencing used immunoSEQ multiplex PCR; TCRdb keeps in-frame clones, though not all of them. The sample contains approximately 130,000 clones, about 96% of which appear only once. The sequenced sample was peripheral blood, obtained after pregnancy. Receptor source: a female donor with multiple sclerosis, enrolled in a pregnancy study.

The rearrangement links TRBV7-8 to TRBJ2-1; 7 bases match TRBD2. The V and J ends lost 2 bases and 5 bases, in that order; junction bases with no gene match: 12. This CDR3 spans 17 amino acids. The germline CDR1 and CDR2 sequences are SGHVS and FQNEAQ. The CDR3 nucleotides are TGTGCCAGCAGCTTACAGTTATCGGCTAGCGGTAACAATGAGCAGTTCTTC. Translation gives CASSLQLSASGNNEQFF.

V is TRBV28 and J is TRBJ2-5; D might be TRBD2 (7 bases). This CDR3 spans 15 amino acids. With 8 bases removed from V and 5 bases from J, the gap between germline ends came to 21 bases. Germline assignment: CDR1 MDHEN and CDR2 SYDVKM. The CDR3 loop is CASRGREGGLETQYF. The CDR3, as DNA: TGTGCCAGCCGGGGGAGGGAGGGGGGTCTCGAGACCCAGTACTTC.

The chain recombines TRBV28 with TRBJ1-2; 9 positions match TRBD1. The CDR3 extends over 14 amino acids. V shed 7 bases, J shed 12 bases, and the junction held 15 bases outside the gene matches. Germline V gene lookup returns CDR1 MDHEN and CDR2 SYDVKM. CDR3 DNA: TGTGCCAGCAACTTACAGGGGGCGAGGAGTAGAAACACCTTC. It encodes CASNLQGARSRNTF.

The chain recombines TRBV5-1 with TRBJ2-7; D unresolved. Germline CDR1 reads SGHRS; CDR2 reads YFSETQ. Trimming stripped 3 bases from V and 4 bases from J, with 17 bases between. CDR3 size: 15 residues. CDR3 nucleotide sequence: TGCGCCAGCAGCTGGAGACCCGCGAATTCTTACGAGCAGTACTTC. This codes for CASSWRPANSYEQYF.

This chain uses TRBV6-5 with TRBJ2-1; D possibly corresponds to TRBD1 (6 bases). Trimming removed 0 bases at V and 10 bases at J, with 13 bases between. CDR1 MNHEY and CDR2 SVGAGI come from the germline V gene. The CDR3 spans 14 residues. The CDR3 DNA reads TGTGCCAGCAGTTACTCGGGGGCGTCTGGCGAGCAGTTCTTC. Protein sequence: CASSYSGASGEQFF.

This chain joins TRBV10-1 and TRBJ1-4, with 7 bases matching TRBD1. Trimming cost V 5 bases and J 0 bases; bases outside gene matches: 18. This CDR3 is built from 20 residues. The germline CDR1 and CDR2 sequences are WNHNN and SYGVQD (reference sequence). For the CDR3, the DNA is TGCGCCAGCAGTCCTATTCAGACAGGGAGACGGTTTGCAACTAATGAAAAACTGTTTTTT. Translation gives CASSPIQTGRRFATNEKLFF.

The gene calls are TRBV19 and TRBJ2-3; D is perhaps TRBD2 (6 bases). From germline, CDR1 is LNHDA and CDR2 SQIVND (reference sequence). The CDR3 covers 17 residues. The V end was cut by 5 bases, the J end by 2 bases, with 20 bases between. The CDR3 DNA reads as TGTGCCAGTAGTCTACGCCCGGGACTCACTTCCACAGATACGCAGTATTTT. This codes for CASSLRPGLTSTDTQYF.

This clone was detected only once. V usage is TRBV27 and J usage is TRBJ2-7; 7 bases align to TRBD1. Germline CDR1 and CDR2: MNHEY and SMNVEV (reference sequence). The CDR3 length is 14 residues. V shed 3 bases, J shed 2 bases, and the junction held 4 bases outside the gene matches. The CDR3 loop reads CASSFRTGAYEQYF. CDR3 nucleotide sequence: TGTGCCAGCAGTTTTCGGACAGGTGCCTACGAGCAGTACTTC.

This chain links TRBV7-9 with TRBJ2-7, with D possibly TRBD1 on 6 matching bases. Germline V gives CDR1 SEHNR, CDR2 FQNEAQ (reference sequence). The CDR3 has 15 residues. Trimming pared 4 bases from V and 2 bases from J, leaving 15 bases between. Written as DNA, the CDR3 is TGTGCCAGCAGCTGGGACGGGACACTTACCTACGAGCAGTACTTC. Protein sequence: CASSWDGTLTYEQYF.

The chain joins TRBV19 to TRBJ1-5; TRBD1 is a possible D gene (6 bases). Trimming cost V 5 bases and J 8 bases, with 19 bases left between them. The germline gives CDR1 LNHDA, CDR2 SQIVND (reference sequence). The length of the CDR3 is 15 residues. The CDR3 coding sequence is TGTGCCAGTAGTTCCCGGACAGCCCTGTCTGAGCCCCAGCATTTT. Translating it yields CASSSRTALSEPQHF. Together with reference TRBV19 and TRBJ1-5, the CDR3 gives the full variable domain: DGGITQSPKYLFRKEGQNVTLSCEQNLNHDAMYWYRQDPGQGLRLIYYSQIVNDFQKGDIAEGYSVSREKKESFPLTVTSAQKNPTAFYLCASSSRTALSEPQHFGDGTRLSIL.

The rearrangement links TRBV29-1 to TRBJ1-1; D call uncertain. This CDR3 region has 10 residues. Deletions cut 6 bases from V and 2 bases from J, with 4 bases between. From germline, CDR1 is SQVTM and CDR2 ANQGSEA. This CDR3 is CSVLNTEAFF. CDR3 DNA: TGCAGCGTGCTAAACACTGAAGCTTTCTTT.

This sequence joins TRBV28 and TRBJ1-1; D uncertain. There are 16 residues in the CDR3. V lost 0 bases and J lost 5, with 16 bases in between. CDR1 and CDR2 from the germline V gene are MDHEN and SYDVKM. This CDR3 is CASSLWGSKLATEAFF. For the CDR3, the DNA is TGTGCCAGCAGTTTATGGGGGAGTAAACTGGCTACTGAAGCTTTCTTT.

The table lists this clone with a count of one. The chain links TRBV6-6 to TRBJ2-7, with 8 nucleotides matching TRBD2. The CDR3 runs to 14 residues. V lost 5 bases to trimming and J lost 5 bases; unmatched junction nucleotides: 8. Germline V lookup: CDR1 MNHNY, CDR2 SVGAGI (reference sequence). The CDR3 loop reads CASSISGSGNEQYF. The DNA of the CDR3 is TGTGCCAGCAGTATCAGCGGGAGCGGGAACGAGCAGTACTTC.

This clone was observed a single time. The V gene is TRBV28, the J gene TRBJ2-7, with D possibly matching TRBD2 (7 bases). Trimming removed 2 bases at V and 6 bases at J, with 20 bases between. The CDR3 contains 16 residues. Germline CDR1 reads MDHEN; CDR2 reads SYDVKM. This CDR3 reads CASSLPFGGQFGEQYF. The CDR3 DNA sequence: TGTGCCAGCAGTTTACCGTTCGGGGGGCAATTTGGCGAGCAGTACTTC.

The CDR3 bases are TGTGCCAGCACCCAAGCGGGAGGGCCCTACGAGCAGTACTTC. Protein: CASTQAGGPYEQYF. The chain employs TRBV28 and TRBJ2-7; 10 nucleotides align to TRBD2. The CDR3 has 14 amino acids. V lost 7 bases and J lost 2; bases outside the gene matches: 5. The germline V gene encodes CDR1 MDHEN and CDR2 SYDVKM.

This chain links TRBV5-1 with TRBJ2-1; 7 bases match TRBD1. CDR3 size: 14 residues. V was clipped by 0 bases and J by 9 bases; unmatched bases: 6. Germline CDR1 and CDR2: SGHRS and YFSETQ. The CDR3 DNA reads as TGCGCCAGCAGCTTGGCAGTACAGGGGTTTGAGCAGTTCTTC. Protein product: CASSLAVQGFEQFF.

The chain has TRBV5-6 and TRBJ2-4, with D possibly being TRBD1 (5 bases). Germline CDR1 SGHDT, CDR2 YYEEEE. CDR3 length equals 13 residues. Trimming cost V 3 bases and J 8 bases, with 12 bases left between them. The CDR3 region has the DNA TGTGCCAGCAGCTACGGACAACCGGACATTCAGTACTTC. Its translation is CASSYGQPDIQYF.

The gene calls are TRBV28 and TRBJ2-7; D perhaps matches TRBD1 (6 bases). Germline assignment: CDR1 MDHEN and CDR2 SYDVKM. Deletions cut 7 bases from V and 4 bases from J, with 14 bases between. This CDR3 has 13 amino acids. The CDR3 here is CASIPGVGYEQYF. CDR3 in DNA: TGTGCCAGCATCCCAGGGGTGGGGTACGAGCAGTACTTC.

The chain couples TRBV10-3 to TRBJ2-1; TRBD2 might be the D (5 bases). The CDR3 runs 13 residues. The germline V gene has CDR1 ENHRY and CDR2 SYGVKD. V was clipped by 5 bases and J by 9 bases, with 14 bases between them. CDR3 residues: CAISFEPSSEQFF. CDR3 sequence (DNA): TGTGCCATCAGTTTCGAACCTAGCAGTGAGCAGTTCTTC.

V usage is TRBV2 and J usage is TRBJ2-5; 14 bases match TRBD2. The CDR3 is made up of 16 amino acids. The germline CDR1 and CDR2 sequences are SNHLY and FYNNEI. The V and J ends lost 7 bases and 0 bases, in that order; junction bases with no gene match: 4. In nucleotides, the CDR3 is TGTGCCAGCAAAAGACTAGCGGGAGGGTACCAAGAGACCCAGTACTTC. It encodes CASKRLAGGYQETQYF. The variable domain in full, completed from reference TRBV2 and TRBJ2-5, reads EPEVTQTPSHQVTQMGQEVILRCVPISNHLYFYWYRQILGQKVEFLVSFYNNEISEKSEIFDDQFSVERPDGSNFTLKIRSTKLEDSAMYFCASKRLAGGYQETQYFGPGTRLLVL.

The CDR3 sequence: CASSSRRLAGRRFAGELFF. DNA of the CDR3: TGTGCCAGCAGCTCCCGGCGGCTAGCGGGCCGTCGGTTCGCCGGGGAGCTGTTTTTT. The chain joins TRBV7-2 to TRBJ2-2, with 8 positions matching TRBD2. The CDR3 length is 19 residues. Germline V gene data show CDR1 as SGHTA and CDR2 as FQGNSA. The V gene end was trimmed by 4 bases and the J gene end by 6 bases; junction bases not matched to a gene: 19.

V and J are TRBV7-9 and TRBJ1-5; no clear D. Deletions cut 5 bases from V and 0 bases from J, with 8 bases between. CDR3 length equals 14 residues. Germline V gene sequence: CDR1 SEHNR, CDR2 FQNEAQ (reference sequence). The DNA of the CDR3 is TGTGCCAGCAGCCGCGAGGATAGCAATCAGCCCCAGCATTTT. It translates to CASSREDSNQPQHF.

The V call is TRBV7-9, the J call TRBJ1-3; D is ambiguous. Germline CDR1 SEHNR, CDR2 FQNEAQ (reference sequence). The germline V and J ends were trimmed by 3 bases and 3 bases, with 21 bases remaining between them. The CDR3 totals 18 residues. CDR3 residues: CASSLGREDRRFGNTIYF. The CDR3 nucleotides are TGTGCCAGCAGCTTGGGTAGGGAGGACCGAAGATTTGGAAACACCATATATTTT.

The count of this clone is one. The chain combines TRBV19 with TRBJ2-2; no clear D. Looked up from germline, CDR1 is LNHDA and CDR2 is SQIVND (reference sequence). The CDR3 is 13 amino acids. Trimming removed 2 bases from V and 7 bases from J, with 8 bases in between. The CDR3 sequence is CASSIQNFGELFF. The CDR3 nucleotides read TGTGCCAGTAGTATACAAAATTTCGGGGAGCTGTTTTTT.

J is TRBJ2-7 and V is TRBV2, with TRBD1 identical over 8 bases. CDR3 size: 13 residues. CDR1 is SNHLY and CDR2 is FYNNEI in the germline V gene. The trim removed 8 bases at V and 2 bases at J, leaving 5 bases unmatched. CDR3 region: CASSGQGTYEQYF. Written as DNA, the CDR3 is TGTGCCAGCTCTGGACAGGGAACCTACGAGCAGTACTTC. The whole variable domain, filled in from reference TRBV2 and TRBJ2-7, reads EPEVTQTPSHQVTQMGQEVILRCVPISNHLYFYWYRQILGQKVEFLVSFYNNEISEKSEIFDDQFSVERPDGSNFTLKIRSTKLEDSAMYFCASSGQGTYEQYFGPGTRLTVT.

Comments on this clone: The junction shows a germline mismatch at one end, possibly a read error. The CDR3 nucleotides are TGTGCCAGCAGCTTAGGTGTTAGTAAGTATGAAGAACTGTTTTTT. It codes for CASSLGVSKYEELFF. The J gene is TRBJ1-4, the V gene TRBV7-9; no firm D call. Germline assignment: CDR1 SEHNR and CDR2 FQNEAQ (reference sequence). The CDR3 runs to 15 residues.

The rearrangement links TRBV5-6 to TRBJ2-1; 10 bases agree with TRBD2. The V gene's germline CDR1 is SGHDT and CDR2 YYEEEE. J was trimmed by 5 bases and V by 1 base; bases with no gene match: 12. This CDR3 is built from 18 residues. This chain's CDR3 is CASSLFLAGDQFDNEQFF. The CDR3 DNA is TGTGCCAGCAGCTTGTTCCTAGCGGGAGACCAGTTCGACAATGAGCAGTTCTTC.